The 5 T cell receptor beta chains presented below share a single source sample, sequenced in a study of blood T cell repertoires in COVID-19. The assay was immunoSEQ multiplex PCR, and TCRdb's table has in-frame clones only and misses some. In the table there are 150,000 to 200,000 clones, around 89% of which are singletons. The sequencing input was PBMCs or T cells enriched from blood (not recorded which). These receptors were taken from a woman in her late teens or twenties who had recovered from COVID-19.

The chain recombines TRBV5-1 with TRBJ2-5; TRBD1 might be the D (6 bases). This CDR3 has 16 residues. V lost 1 base and J lost 0, with 13 bases in between. Looked up from germline, CDR1 is SGHRS and CDR2 is YFSETQ. In DNA form, the CDR3 reads TGCGCCAGCAGCTTGCCCCAGGGGACGAACCAAGAGACCCAGTACTTC. Protein: CASSLPQGTNQETQYF.

The J gene is TRBJ1-1, the V gene TRBV7-2; no reliable D call. CDR1 SGHTA and CDR2 FQGNSA come from the germline V gene. The V gene lost 2 bases and the J gene lost 2 bases, with 3 bases spanning the gap. The CDR3 covers 12 residues. As DNA, the CDR3 is TGTGCCAGCAGCTTATATAACACTGAAGCTTTCTTT. It specifies CASSLYNTEAFF. Supplemented by reference TRBV7-2 and TRBJ1-1, the full variable domain reads GAGVSQSPSNKVTEKGKDVELRCDPISGHTALYWYRQSLGQGLEFLIYFQGNSAPDKSGLPSDRFSAERTGGSVSTLTIQRTQQEDSAVYLCASSLYNTEAFFGQGTRLTVV.

This clone came up a few times. V is TRBV9 and J is TRBJ2-5, with 10 bases that match TRBD2. V shed 4 bases and J 4 bases; nucleotides not matched to a gene: 10. Looked up from germline, CDR1 is SGDLS and CDR2 is YYNGEE. The CDR3 loop spans 16 amino acids. The CDR3 is CASSYNLAGDGETQYF. CDR3 DNA: TGTGCCAGCAGCTACAACCTAGCGGGAGATGGAGAGACCCAGTACTTC.

The rearrangement joins TRBV5-4 to TRBJ2-1; 7 bases fit TRBD2. Looked up from germline, CDR1 is SGHNT and CDR2 is YYREEE (reference sequence). This CDR3 comprises 18 residues. J lost 9 bases, V lost 3 bases, and 21 bases had no gene match. Here the CDR3 reads CASSYRHPLAPAGSEQFF. The CDR3 DNA sequence: TGTGCCAGCAGCTATAGACATCCACTAGCGCCCGCCGGGAGTGAGCAGTTCTTC.

This clone appeared a few times. The chain has TRBV28 and TRBJ2-2, with TRBD2 matching 14 bases. V lost 4 bases and J lost 0; bases outside the gene matches: 10. The germline CDR1 and CDR2 sequences are MDHEN and SYDVKM. CDR3 length equals 20 residues. CDR3 loop: CASSWEGLAGEPSNTGELFF. The DNA for the CDR3 is TGTGCCAGCAGTTGGGAGGGACTAGCGGGAGAACCTTCGAACACCGGGGAGCTGTTTTTT.